This TCR beta chain originates from a study of OX40 agonist ivuxolimab in advanced cancers. Background on the whole study: Ivuxolimab was an agonistic, fully human IgG2 monoclonal antibody directed against OX40 (CD134), a costimulatory receptor. Of the 50 to 55 patients in dose escalation, about 20 had hepatocellular carcinoma, approximately 15 had melanoma, 9 had renal cell carcinoma and 9 had head and neck cancer. The monotherapy dose-escalation portion (N of about 49 patients) of the phase I ivuxolimab trial is reported in the paper. Partial responses were achieved by three dose-escalation patients, of whom one had hepatocellular carcinoma and two had cutaneous melanoma. In the dose-escalation cohort, 70% to 85% of patients were male, and the mean age was around 65 years with a range of about 20 to 80. Prior anti-PD-1, anti-PD-L1 or anti-CTLA-4 therapy was permitted, and less than 45% of dose-escalation patients had received checkpoint inhibitors. The purpose of peripheral TCRbeta sequencing was to test whether ivuxolimab changed TCR sequence diversity and led to clonal T-cell expansion. Intravenous ivuxolimab was administered to patients every 2 weeks at six dose levels: 0.01, 0.1, 0.3, 1.5, 3 and 10 mg/kg.

Patients with a history of autoimmune disease or receiving systemic immunosuppression were excluded from the trial. In every dose cohort, peripheral blood was drawn for TCR sequencing at baseline, cycle 4 day 1, and cycle 7 day 1. Samples came from an open-label, multicenter, first-in-human phase I dose-escalation trial of ivuxolimab. The trial enrolled adults with locally advanced or metastatic head and neck squamous cell, hepatocellular, melanoma or renal cell carcinoma. Before TCR sequencing, CD4+ T cells and CD8+ T cells from peripheral blood were sorted into separate populations. What the work shows at the level of the full study, not this receptor alone: Clonal expansion of both CD4+ and CD8+ blood T cells was observed from baseline to week 6 at doses 0.1 to 3.0 mg/kg. After ivuxolimab, CD8+ T cells had more expanded clones than CD4+ T cells on average. In the 0.1-3.0 mg/kg groups, partial responders were among the patients with the lowest normalized peripheral clonal expansion, particularly in CD8+ T cells. The antigen specificity of the clonally expanded peripheral T cells was not determined. Low levels of normalized T-cell clonal expansion were also seen in some nonresponding patients.

To sequence the TCRbeta CDR3 region, genomic DNA was isolated from the sorted cells. The immunoSEQ Assay was used to sequence the TCRbeta CDR3 regions. Here the immuneACCESS table is served through TCRdb, limited to in-frame sequences with V and J called. Missing clones are a known gap in these copies; in checked studies unresolved V genes cover under half, and the rest lacks a known reason. The sample contains about 12,000 clones, roughly four fifths of them found a single time. About an eighth of the sample is in the top ten clones. A note on this clone: Its antigen is still unknown. Per-nucleotide qualities are absent, and no much larger clonotype sits a single base away.

This receptor was obtained from an adult with an advanced solid tumor such as melanoma, head and neck, liver or kidney cancer. The sequences come from CD4+ or CD8+ T cells sorted from blood, collected in a trial of the OX40 agonist ivuxolimab.

The bases read TGTGCCAGCAGCTCCGAAGGACTAGTGGGGGAGACCCAGTACTTC. The encoded protein is CASSSEGLVGETQYF. The chain links TRBV7-6 with TRBJ2-5, and TRBD2 matches 7 of the central bases. Trimming leaves V shorter by 4 bases and J shorter by 5 bases, with the junction holding 10 bases beyond the gene matches. The CDR3 spans 15 residues, from the cysteine through the phenylalanine. Solely the CDR3 DNA is kept, with 45 bases framed from the first base. CDR1 and CDR2 are drawn from the germline V gene: SGHVS, FNYEAQ.